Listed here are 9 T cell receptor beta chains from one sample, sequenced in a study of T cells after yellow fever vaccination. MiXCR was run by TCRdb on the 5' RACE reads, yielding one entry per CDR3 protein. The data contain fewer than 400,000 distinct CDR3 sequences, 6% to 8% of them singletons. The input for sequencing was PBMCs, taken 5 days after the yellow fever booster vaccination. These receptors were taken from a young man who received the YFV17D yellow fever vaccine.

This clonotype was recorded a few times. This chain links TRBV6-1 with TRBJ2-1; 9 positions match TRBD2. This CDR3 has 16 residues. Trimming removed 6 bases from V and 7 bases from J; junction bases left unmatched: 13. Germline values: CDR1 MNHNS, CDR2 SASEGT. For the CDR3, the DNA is TGTGCCAGCAGGCCCCAGCTAGCGGGAAAACGAAATGAGCAGTTCTTC. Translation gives CASRPQLAGKRNEQFF.

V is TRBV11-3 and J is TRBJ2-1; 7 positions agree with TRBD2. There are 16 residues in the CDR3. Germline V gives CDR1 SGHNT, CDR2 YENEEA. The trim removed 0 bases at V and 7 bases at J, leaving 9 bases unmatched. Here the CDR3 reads CASSLDSAGVLNEQFF. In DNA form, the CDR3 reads TGTGCCAGCAGCTTAGATTCTGCGGGAGTTCTTAATGAGCAGTTCTTC.

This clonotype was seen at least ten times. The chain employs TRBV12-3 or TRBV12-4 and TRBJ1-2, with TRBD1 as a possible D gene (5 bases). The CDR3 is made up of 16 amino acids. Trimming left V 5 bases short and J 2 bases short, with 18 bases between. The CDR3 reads CASSPSGGRRNYGYTF. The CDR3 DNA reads TGTGCCAGCAGTCCCAGTGGGGGGAGGAGGAACTATGGCTACACCTTC.

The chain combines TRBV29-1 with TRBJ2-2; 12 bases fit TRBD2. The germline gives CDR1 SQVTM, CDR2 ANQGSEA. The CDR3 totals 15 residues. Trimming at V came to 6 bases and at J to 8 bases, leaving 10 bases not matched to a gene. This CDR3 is CSVTTSGGKGGELFF. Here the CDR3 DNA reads TGCAGCGTCACGACTAGCGGGGGCAAAGGAGGGGAGCTGTTTTTT.

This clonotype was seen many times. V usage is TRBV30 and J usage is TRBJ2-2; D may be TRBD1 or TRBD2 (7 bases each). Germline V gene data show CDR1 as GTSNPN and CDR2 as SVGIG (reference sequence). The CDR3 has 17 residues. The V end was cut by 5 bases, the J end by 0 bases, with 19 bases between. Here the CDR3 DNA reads TGTGCCTGGGCCAGCGGGACAGCTTATTCGAACACCGGGGAGCTGTTTTTT. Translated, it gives CAWASGTAYSNTGELFF.

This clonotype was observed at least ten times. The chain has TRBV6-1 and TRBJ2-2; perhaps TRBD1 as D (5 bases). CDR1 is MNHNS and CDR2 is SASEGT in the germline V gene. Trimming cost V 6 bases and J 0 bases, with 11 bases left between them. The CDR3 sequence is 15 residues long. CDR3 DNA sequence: TGTGCCAGCAGGGAACAGGTCGCGAACACCGGGGAGCTGTTTTTT. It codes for CASREQVANTGELFF.

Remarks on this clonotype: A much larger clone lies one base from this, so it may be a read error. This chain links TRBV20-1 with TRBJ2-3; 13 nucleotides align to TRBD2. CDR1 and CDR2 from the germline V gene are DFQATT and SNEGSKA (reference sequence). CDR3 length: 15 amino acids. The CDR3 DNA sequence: TGCATTGCTAGAGGACTAGCGGGAGATACAGATACGCAGTATTTT. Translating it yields CIARGLAGDTDTQYF.

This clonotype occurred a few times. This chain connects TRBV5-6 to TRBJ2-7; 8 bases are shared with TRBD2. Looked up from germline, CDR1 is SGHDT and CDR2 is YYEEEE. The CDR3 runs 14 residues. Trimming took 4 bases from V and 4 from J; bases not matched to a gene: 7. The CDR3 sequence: CASSDPLAGYEQYF. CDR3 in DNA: TGTGCCAGCAGCGACCCTCTAGCGGGTTACGAGCAGTACTTC.

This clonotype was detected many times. CDR3 nucleotides: TGCGCCAGCAGCCCCCGGGCCACTAGCGGGATCTACAATGAGCAGTTCTTC. Amino acid sequence: CASSPRATSGIYNEQFF. The chain is built from TRBV5-1 and TRBJ2-1, with 10 bases lining up with TRBD2. Germline CDR1 and CDR2: SGHRS and YFSETQ. The CDR3 is made up of 17 amino acids. V lost 4 bases, J lost 3 bases, and 10 bases stayed unmatched.